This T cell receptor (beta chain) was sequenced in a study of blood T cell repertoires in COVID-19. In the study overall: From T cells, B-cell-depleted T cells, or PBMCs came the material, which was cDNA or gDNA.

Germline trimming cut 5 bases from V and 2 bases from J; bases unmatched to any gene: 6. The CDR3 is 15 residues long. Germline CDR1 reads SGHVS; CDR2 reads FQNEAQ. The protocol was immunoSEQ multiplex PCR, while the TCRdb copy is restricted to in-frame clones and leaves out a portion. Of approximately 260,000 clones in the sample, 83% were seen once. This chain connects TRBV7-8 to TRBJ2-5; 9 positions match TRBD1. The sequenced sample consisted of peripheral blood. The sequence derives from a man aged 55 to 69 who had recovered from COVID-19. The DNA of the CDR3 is TGTGCCAGCAGCCCACCCGACAGGGGGCAAGAGACCCAGTACTTC. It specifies CASSPPDRGQETQYF.